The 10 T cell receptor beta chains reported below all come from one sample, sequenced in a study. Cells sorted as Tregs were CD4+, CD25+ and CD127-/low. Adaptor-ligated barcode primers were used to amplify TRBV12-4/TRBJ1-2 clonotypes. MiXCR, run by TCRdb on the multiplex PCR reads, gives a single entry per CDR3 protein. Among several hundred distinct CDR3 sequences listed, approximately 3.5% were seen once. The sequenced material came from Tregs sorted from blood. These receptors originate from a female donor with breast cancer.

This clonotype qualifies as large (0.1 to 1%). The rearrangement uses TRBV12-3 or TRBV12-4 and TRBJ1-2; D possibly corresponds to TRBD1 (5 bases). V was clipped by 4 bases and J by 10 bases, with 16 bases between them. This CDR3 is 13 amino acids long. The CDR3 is CASSSPTGRSYTF. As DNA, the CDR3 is TGTGCCAGCAGTTCTCCTACGGGACGCTCCTACACCTTC.

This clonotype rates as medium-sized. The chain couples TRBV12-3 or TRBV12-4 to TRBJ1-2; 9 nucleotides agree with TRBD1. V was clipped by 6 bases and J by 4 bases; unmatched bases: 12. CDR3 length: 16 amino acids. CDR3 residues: CASSPRRDRDGYGYTF. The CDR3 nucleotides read TGTGCCAGCAGCCCAAGAAGGGACAGGGATGGCTATGGCTACACCTTC.

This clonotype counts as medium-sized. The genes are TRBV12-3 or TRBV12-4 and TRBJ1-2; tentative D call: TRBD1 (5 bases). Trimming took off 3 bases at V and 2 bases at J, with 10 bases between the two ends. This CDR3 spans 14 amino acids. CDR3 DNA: TGTGCCAGCAGTTTCTCCGCAGGGAACTATGGCTACACCTTC. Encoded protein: CASSFSAGNYGYTF.

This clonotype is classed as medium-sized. This CDR3 reads CASSFVDRGIGYTF. The CDR3 DNA sequence: TGTGCCAGCAGTTTCGTAGACAGGGGCATTGGCTACACCTTC. The chain combines TRBV12-3 or TRBV12-4 with TRBJ1-2, with 8 bases identical to TRBD1. This CDR3 is 14 amino acids long. V was clipped by 3 bases and J by 7 bases; unmatched bases: 7.

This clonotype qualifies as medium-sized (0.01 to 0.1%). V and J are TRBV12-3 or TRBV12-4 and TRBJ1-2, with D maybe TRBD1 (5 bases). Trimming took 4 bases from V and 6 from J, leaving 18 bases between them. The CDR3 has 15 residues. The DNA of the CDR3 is TGTGCCAGCAGTTGGGGCCTGGGAGGGGCGGATGGCTACACCTTC. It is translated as CASSWGLGGADGYTF.

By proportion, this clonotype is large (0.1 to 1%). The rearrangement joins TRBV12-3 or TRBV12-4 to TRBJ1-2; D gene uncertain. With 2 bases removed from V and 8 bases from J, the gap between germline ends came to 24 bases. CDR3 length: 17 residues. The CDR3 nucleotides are TGTGCCAGCAGTTTATCCCTCCACGTAAACAGCATGACAGGCTACACCTTC. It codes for CASSLSLHVNSMTGYTF.

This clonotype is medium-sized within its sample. As DNA, the CDR3 is TGTGCCACGTGGGGCCCATCCAACTATGGCTACACCTTC. The encoded protein is CATWGPSNYGYTF. The chain links TRBV12-3 or TRBV12-4 to TRBJ1-2; tentative D call: TRBD1 (5 bases). The CDR3 is 13 amino acids. The germline V and J ends were trimmed by 10 bases and 2 bases, with 14 bases remaining between them.

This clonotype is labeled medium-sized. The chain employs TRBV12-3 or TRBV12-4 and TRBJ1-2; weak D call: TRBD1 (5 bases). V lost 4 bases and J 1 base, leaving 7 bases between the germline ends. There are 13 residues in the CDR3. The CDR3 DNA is TGTGCCAGCAGTTATCAGGGTAACTATGGCTACACCTTC. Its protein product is CASSYQGNYGYTF.

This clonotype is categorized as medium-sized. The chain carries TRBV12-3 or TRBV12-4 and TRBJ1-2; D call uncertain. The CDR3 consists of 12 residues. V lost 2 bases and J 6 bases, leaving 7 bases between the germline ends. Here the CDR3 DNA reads TGTGCCAGCAGTTTAATGGGGAATGGCTACACCTTC. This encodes CASSLMGNGYTF.

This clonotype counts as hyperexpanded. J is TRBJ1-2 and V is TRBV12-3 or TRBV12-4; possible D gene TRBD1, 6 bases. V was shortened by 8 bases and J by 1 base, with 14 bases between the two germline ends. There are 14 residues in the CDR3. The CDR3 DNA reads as TGTGCCAGCGGCTCTCCAGGGGTTAACTATGGCTACACCTTC. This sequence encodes CASGSPGVNYGYTF.